The entry below gives a single T cell receptor (beta chain) sequence along with its context. This sample is drawn from a study of T cells in localized non-small cell lung cancer. Sequencing was performed with immunoSEQ multiplex PCR; in TCRdb, only in-frame clones are kept and a portion is missing. Seen here are 23,000 or so clones, approximately 90% observed once, and the top ten hold roughly 2.8%. The germline V gene has CDR1 SGHTS and CDR2 YDEGEE. This CDR3 comprises 12 residues. J was trimmed by 6 bases and V by 5 bases; bases with no gene match: 3. The sequences come from peripheral blood, collected before any cancer treatment. The TCR originated in a woman aged 35-70 years with stage I lung adenocarcinoma. The chain uses TRBV5-8 and TRBJ2-3; TRBD1 agrees at 7 bases. The CDR3 sequence is CASRLQGDTQYF. DNA of the CDR3: TGTGCCAGCAGACTACAGGGGGATACGCAGTATTTT.